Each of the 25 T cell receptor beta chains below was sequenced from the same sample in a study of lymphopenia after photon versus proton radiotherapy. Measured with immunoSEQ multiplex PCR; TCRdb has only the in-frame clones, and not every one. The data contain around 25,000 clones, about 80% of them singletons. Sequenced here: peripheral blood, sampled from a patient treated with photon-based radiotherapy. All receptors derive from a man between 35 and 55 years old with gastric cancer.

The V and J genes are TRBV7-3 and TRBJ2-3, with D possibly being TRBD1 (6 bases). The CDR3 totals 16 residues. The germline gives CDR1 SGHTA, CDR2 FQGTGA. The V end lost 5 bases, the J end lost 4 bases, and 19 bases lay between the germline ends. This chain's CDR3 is CASSIPRGRVADTQYF. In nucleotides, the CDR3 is TGTGCCAGCAGCATCCCCAGGGGAAGGGTCGCAGATACGCAGTATTTT.

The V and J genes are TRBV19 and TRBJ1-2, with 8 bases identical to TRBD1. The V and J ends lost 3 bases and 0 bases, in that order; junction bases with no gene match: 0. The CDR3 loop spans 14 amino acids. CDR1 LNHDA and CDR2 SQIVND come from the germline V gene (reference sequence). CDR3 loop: CASSMDRANYGYTF. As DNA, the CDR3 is TGTGCCAGTAGTATGGACAGGGCTAACTATGGCTACACCTTC.

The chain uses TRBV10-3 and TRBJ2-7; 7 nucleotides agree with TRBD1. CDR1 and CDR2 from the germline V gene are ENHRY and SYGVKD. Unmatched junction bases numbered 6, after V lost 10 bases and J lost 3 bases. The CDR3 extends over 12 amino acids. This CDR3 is CATMTGSYEQYF. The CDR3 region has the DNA TGTGCCACTATGACAGGGAGCTACGAGCAGTACTTC.

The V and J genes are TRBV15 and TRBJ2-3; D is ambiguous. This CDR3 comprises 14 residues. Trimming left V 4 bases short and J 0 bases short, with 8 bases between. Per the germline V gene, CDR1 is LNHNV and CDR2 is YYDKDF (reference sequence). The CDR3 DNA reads TGTGCCACCAGCACCCCGGCTAGCACAGATACGCAGTATTTT. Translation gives CATSTPASTDTQYF.

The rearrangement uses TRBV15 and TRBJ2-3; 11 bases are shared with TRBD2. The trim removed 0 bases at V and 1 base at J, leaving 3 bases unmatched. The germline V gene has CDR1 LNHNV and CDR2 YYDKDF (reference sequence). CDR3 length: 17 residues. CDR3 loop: CATSRDKTSGGTDTQYF. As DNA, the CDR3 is TGTGCCACCAGCAGAGACAAGACTAGCGGGGGCACAGATACGCAGTATTTT.

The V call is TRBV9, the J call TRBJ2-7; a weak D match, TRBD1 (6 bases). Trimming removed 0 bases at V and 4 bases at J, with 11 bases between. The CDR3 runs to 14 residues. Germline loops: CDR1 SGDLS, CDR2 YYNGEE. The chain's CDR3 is CASSVAGGEYEQYF. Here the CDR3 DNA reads TGTGCCAGCAGCGTAGCTGGGGGCGAGTACGAGCAGTACTTC.

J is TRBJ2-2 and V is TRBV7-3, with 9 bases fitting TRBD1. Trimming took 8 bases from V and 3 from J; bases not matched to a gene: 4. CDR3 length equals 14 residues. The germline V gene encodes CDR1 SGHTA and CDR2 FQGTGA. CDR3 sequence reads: CASAGTGYTGELFF. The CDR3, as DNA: TGTGCCAGCGCGGGGACAGGGTACACCGGGGAGCTGTTTTTT.

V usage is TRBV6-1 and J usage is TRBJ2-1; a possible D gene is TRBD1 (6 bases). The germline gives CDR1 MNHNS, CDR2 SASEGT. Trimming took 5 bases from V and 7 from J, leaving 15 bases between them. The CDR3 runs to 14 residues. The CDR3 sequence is CASSPQQGGNEQFF. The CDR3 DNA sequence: TGTGCCAGCAGTCCCCAACAGGGTGGTAATGAGCAGTTCTTC.

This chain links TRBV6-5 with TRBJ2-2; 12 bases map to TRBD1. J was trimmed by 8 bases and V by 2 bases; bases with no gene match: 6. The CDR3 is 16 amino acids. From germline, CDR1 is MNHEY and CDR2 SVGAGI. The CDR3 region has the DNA TGTGCCAGCAGTTACGGGACAGGGGGCGCAAGGGGGGAGCTGTTTTTT. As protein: CASSYGTGGARGELFF.

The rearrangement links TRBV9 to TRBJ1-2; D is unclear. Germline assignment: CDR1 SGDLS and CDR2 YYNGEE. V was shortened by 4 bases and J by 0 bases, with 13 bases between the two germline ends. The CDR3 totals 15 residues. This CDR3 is CASSHAWVANYGYTF. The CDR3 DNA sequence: TGTGCCAGCAGCCACGCTTGGGTGGCTAACTATGGCTACACCTTC.

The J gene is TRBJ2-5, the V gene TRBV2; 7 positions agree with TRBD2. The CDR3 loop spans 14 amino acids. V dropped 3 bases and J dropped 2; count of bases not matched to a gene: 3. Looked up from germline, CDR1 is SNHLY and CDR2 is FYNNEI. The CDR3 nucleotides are TGTGCCAGCAGTGATTGGGGGGGACAAGAGACCCAGTACTTC. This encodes CASSDWGGQETQYF.

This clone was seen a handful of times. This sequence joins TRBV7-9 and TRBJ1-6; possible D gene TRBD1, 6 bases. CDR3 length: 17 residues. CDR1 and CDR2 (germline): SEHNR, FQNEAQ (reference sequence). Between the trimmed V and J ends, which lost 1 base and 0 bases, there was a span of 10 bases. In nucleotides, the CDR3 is TGTGCCAGCAGCTTAGGGGGGCCAACCTCCTATAATTCACCCCTCCACTTT. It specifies CASSLGGPTSYNSPLHF. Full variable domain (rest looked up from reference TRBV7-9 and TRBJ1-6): DTGVSQNPRHKITKRGQNVTFRCDPISEHNRLYWYRQTLGQGPEFLTYFQNEAQLEKSRLLSDRFSAERPKGSFSTLEIQRTEQGDSAMYLCASSLGGPTSYNSPLHFGNGTRLTVT.

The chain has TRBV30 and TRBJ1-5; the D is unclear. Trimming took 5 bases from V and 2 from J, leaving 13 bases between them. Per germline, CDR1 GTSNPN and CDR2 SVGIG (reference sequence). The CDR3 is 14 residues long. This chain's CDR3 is CAWGGGHRNQPQHF. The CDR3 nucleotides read TGTGCCTGGGGCGGTGGGCACCGCAATCAGCCCCAGCATTTT.

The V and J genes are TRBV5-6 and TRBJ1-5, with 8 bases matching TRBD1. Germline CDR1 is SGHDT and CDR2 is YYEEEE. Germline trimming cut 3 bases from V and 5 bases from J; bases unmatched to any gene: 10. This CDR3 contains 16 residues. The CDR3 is CASSSTQGGWYQPQHF. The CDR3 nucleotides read TGTGCCAGCAGCTCCACACAGGGGGGGTGGTATCAGCCCCAGCATTTT.

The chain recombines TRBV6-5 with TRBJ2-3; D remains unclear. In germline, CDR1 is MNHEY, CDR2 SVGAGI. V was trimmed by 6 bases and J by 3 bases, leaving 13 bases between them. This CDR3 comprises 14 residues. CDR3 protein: CASSLGESTDTQYF. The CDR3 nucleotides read TGTGCCAGCAGCCTCGGTGAAAGTACAGATACGCAGTATTTT.

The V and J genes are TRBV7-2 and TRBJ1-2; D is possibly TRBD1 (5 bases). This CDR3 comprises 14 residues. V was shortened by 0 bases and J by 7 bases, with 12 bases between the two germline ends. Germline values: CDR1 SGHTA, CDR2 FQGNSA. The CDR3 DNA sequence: TGTGCCAGCAGCTTAGCGATCAGGGCAGGTGGCTACACCTTC. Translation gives CASSLAIRAGGYTF. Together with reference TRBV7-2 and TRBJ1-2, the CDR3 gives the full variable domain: GAGVSQSPSNKVTEKGKDVELRCDPISGHTALYWYRQSLGQGLEFLIYFQGNSAPDKSGLPSDRFSAERTGGSVSTLTIQRTQQEDSAVYLCASSLAIRAGGYTFGSGTRLTVV.

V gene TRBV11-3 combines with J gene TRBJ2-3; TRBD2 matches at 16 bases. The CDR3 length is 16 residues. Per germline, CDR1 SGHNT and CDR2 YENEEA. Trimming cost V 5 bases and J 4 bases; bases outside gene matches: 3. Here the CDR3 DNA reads TGTGCCAGCAGCCTGGGACTAGCGGGGGGGCCAGATACGCAGTATTTT. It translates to CASSLGLAGGPDTQYF.

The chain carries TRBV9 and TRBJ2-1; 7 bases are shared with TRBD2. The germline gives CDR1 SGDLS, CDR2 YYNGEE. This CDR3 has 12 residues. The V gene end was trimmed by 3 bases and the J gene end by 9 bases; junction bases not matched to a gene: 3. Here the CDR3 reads CASSGLAIEQFF. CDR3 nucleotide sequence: TGTGCCAGCAGCGGACTAGCCATTGAGCAGTTCTTC.

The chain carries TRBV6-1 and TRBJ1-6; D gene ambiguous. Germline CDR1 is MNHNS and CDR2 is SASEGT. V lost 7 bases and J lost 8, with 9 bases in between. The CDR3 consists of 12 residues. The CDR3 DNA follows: TGTGCCAGCATCTCTGGGGATTCACCCCTCCACTTT. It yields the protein CASISGDSPLHF.

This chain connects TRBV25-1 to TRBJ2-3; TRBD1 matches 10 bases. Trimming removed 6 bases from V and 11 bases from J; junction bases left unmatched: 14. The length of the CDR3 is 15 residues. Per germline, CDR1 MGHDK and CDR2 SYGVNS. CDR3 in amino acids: CASSRDRGVQVGQYF. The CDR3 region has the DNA TGTGCCAGCAGCCGGGACAGGGGCGTCCAGGTCGGGCAGTATTTT.

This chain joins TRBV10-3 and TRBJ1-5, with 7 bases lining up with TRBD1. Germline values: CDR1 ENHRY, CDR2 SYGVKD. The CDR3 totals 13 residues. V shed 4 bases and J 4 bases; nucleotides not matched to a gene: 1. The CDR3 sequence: CAISGDRNQPQHF. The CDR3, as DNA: TGTGCCATCAGTGGGGACAGAAATCAGCCCCAGCATTTT.

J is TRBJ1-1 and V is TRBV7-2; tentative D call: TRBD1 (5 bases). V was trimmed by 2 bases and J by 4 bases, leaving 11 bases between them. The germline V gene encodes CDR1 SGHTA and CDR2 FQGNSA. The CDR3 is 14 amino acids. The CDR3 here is CASSLRGVLTEAFF. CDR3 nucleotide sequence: TGTGCCAGCAGCTTACGGGGGGTTCTCACTGAAGCTTTCTTT.

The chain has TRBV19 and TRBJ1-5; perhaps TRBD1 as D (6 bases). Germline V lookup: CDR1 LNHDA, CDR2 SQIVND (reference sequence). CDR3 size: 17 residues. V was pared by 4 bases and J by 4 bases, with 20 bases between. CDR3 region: CASSSPGGGKGNQPQHF. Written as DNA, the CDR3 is TGTGCCAGTAGTAGCCCGGGAGGGGGAAAAGGGAATCAGCCCCAGCATTTT.

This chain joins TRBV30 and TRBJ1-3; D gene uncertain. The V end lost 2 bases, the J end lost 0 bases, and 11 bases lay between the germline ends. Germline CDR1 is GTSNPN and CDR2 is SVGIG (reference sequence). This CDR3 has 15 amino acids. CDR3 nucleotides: TGTGCCTGGAGTTCCGGACGGTTCTCTGGAAACACCATATATTTT. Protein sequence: CAWSSGRFSGNTIYF.

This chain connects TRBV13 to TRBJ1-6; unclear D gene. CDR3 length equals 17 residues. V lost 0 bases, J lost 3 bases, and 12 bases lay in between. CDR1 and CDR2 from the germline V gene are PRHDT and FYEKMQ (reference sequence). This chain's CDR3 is CASSLGPGRGYNSPLHF. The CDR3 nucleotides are TGTGCCAGCAGCTTAGGCCCAGGCCGAGGCTATAATTCACCCCTCCACTTT. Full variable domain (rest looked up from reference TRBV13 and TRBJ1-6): AAGVIQSPRHLIKEKRETATLKCYPIPRHDTVYWYQQGPGQDPQFLISFYEKMQSDKGSIPDRFSAQQFSDYHSELNMSSLELGDSALYFCASSLGPGRGYNSPLHFGNGTRLTVT.